Given below is one T cell receptor beta chain in context. Germline-derived CDR1 and CDR2 are LGHNT and FRNRAP. CDR3 length: 14 residues. V was clipped by 2 bases and J by 8 bases, with 13 bases between them. The source of the sample is a study of blood T cell repertoires in COVID-19. Turning to the study itself: The United States, Italy and Spain supplied acute and convalescent COVID-19 samples. T cells, B-cell-depleted T cells, or PBMCs provided the cDNA or gDNA that served as material.

Original methodology: By means of reference gene primer amplification, nucleated cell counts were estimated. Here immunoSEQ multiplex PCR was the method, and the copy in TCRdb shows in-frame clones only, minus some. The V and J calls and clone size are taken from that table; D and trimming were inferred from the DNA. The sample yields 350,000 or so clones, around four fifths seen once. This receptor was taken from a man aged 25-40 years with active or convalescent COVID-19. Sequenced input: peripheral blood. The genes are TRBV12-5 and TRBJ2-1; D is ambiguous. CDR3 bases: TGTGCTAGTGGTTTGTCGGTCACTATCGATGAGCAGTTCTTC. Its translation is CASGLSVTIDEQFF.